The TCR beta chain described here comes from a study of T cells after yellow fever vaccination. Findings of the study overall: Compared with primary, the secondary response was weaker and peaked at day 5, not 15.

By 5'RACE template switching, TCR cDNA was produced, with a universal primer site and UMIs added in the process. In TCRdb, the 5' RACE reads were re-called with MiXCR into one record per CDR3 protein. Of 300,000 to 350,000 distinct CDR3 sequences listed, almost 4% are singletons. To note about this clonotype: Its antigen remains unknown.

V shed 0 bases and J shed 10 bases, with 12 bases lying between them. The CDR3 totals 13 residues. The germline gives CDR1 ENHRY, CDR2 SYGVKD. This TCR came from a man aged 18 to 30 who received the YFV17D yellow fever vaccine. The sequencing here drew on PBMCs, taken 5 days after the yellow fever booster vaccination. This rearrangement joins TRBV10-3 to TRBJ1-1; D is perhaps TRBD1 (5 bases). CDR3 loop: CAISESGGRGAFF. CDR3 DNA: TGTGCCATCAGTGAGTCGGGCGGGAGGGGAGCTTTCTTT.